These 28 T cell receptor beta chains were all obtained from the same sample, sequenced in a study of T cell repertoires in cytomegalovirus infection. Each CDR3 protein is one row after TCRdb ran MiXCR on the reads. The sample holds about 310,000 distinct CDR3 sequences, around 10% seen once. The sample comprised PBMCs. The origin of the receptors is a human donor in good health (CMV status not recorded). Some clones in this sample may be carry-over from other donors' samples.

Ten or more counts support this clonotype. The chain couples TRBV7-3 to TRBJ2-3; tentatively, D is TRBD2 (5 bases). Germline-derived CDR1 and CDR2 are SGHTA and FQGTGA. V lost 5 bases, J lost 2 bases, and 11 bases lay in between. CDR3 length equals 14 residues. CDR3 loop: CASSLRGDTDTQYF. The CDR3 DNA is TGTGCCAGCAGCCTCCGGGGAGACACAGATACGCAGTATTTT. Supplemented by reference TRBV7-3 and TRBJ2-3, the full variable domain reads GAGVSQTPSNKVTEKGKYVELRCDPISGHTALYWYRQSLGQGPEFLIYFQGTGAADDSGLPNDRFFAVRPEGSVSTLKIQRTERGDSAVYLCASSLRGDTDTQYFGPGTRLTVL.

This sequence joins TRBV6-4 and TRBJ2-1; D gene ambiguous. V shed 9 bases and J shed 2 bases, with 11 bases lying between them. CDR3 length equals 13 residues. Germline V CDR1 and CDR2: MRHNA, SNTAGT. CDR3 residues: CASASHTYNEQFF. In DNA, the CDR3 is TGTGCCAGTGCTTCGCATACCTACAATGAGCAGTTCTTC.

In this sample, this clonotype turned up many times. Here the CDR3 reads CASSSWTGANTGELFF. The CDR3 DNA follows: TGTGCCAGCAGCTCATGGACAGGGGCGAACACCGGGGAGCTGTTTTTT. The chain uses TRBV7-9 and TRBJ2-2, with 9 nucleotides matching TRBD1. The CDR3 consists of 16 residues. From germline, CDR1 is SEHNR and CDR2 FQNEAQ (reference sequence). With V trimmed by 4 bases and J by 0 bases, 3 bases remained unmatched.

In this sample, this clonotype turned up a few times. The CDR3 sequence: CASSSGQWSEQYF. The CDR3 DNA is TGTGCCAGCAGCTCCGGTCAGTGGTCCGAGCAGTACTTC. The chain uses TRBV14 and TRBJ2-7; no clear D. CDR1 and CDR2 from the germline V gene are SGHDN and FVKESK. This CDR3 has 13 amino acids. Between the trimmed V and J ends, which lost 5 bases and 6 bases, there was a span of 14 bases.

This clonotype was detected ten times or more. This chain links TRBV19 with TRBJ2-7; TRBD2 might be the D (6 bases). CDR1 and CDR2 from the germline V gene are LNHDA and SQIVND (reference sequence). V was pared by 3 bases and J by 0 bases, with 9 bases between. The CDR3 is made up of 14 amino acids. The CDR3 here is CASSMETSSYEQYF. In nucleotides, the CDR3 is TGTGCCAGTAGTATGGAGACTAGCTCCTACGAGCAGTACTTC.

This clonotype occurred many times. The chain employs TRBV19 and TRBJ1-5; D may be TRBD1 (6 bases). Deletions cut 4 bases from V and 5 bases from J, with 18 bases between. The length of the CDR3 is 16 residues. Germline loops: CDR1 LNHDA, CDR2 SQIVND (reference sequence). The CDR3 spells CASSTAGAEIDQPQHF. The CDR3, as DNA: TGTGCCAGTAGTACCGCGGGGGCGGAGATTGATCAGCCCCAGCATTTT.

This clonotype occurred many times. V gene TRBV7-9 combines with J gene TRBJ2-6; TRBD1 might be the D (6 bases). The germline V and J ends were trimmed by 0 bases and 3 bases, with 6 bases remaining between them. Germline CDR1 is SEHNR and CDR2 is FQNEAQ (reference sequence). The CDR3 length is 15 residues. The CDR3 sequence: CASSLARGGANVLTF. The CDR3 region has the DNA TGTGCCAGCAGCTTAGCCAGGGGTGGGGCCAACGTCCTGACTTTC. Using reference TRBV7-9 and TRBJ2-6 for the parts outside the CDR3, the full variable domain is DTGVSQNPRHKITKRGQNVTFRCDPISEHNRLYWYRQTLGQGPEFLTYFQNEAQLEKSRLLSDRFSAERPKGSFSTLEIQRTEQGDSAMYLCASSLARGGANVLTFGAGSRLTVL.

This clonotype was seen ten or more times. The chain recombines TRBV4-2 with TRBJ2-3; 7 nucleotides agree with TRBD2. The CDR3 runs 16 residues. V trimming: 0 bases; J trimming: 2 bases; junction bases outside the gene matches: 5. The germline V gene has CDR1 LGHNA and CDR2 YNFKEQ. CDR3 residues: CASSQDPGLNTDTQYF. The DNA of the CDR3 is TGTGCCAGCAGCCAAGATCCGGGACTAAACACAGATACGCAGTATTTT.

This clonotype was picked up many times. V usage is TRBV7-2 and J usage is TRBJ1-5, with 7 bases that match TRBD1. The junction had 7 bases not matched to a gene; V was cut back by 1 base and J by 7 bases. This CDR3 is 15 amino acids long. Germline lookup yields CDR1 SGHTA and CDR2 FQGNSA. The CDR3 DNA sequence: TGTGCCAGCAGCTTAGAAAAGGGGGCGCGGCAGCCCCAGCATTTT. It codes for CASSLEKGARQPQHF.

This clonotype showed up many times. V gene TRBV6-1 combines with J gene TRBJ1-1, with D perhaps matching TRBD1 (6 bases). The ends were cut back, 7 bases at V and 7 bases at J, with 16 bases in the middle. The CDR3 totals 13 residues. Germline V gene lookup returns CDR1 MNHNS and CDR2 SASEGT. CDR3 in amino acids: CASTKIQGREAFF. Here the CDR3 DNA reads TGTGCCAGCACCAAAATACAGGGCCGTGAAGCTTTCTTT.

This clonotype was picked up many times. The CDR3 protein is CASSLGGRGGIETQYF. The CDR3, as DNA: TGTGCCAGCAGCTTAGGCGGCAGGGGGGGCATAGAGACCCAGTACTTC. The rearrangement uses TRBV7-2 and TRBJ2-5; the D gene could be TRBD1 or TRBD2 (7 bases each). The V end lost 1 base, the J end lost 4 bases, and 16 bases lay between the germline ends. The CDR3 has 16 amino acids. Germline CDR1 SGHTA, CDR2 FQGNSA.

In its sample, this clonotype was seen many times. A much larger clone lies one base from this, so it may be a read error. The V call is TRBV7-2, the J call TRBJ2-3, with D hard to call. The CDR3 spans 11 residues. Germline lookup yields CDR1 SGHTA and CDR2 FQGNSA. V dropped 3 bases and J dropped 5 bases, with 3 bases sitting between them. CDR3 DNA: TGTGCCAGCAGCTTCAAAGATACGCAGTATTTT. It codes for CASSFKDTQYF.

This clonotype was found many times. The CDR3 DNA is TGTGCCAGCAGTTTTACAGGGGGTAGCAATGAGCAGTTCTTC. This translates into CASSFTGGSNEQFF. The rearrangement uses TRBV28 and TRBJ2-1, with 8 nucleotides matching TRBD1. This CDR3 spans 14 amino acids. CDR1 and CDR2 (germline): MDHEN, SYDVKM. V lost 3 bases, J lost 6 bases, and 4 bases stayed unmatched. Full variable domain (remainder filled in from reference TRBV28 and TRBJ2-1): DVKVTQSSRYLVKRTGEKVFLECVQDMDHENMFWYRQDPGLGLRLIYFSYDVKMKEKGDIPEGYSVSREKKERFSLILESASTNQTSMYLCASSFTGGSNEQFFGPGTRLTVL.

This clonotype was seen many times. The chain is built from TRBV7-8 and TRBJ2-2; D gene uncertain. CDR3 length: 15 residues. V was shortened by 3 bases and J by 0 bases, with 8 bases between the two germline ends. Germline lookup yields CDR1 SGHVS and CDR2 FQNEAQ. The CDR3 nucleotides read TGTGCCAGCAGCTTTTTGAGCGCGAACACCGGGGAGCTGTTTTTT. Its protein is CASSFLSANTGELFF.

This clonotype was detected ten times or more. The chain carries TRBV2 and TRBJ2-5; TRBD2 matches 7 bases. This CDR3 has 15 amino acids. From germline, CDR1 is SNHLY and CDR2 FYNNEI. The ends lost 2 bases at V and 2 bases at J; junction bases unmatched: 5. CDR3 bases: TGTGCCAGCAGTGAAATGGCGGGAGAACAAGAGACCCAGTACTTC. As protein: CASSEMAGEQETQYF.

This clonotype has a handful of counts. A junction end diverges from the germline sequence, so it may reflect a read error. The CDR3 loop is CASSGLAGANTGELFF. In DNA form, the CDR3 reads TGTGCTAGCAGCGGTTTAGCGGGGGCGAACACCGGGGAGCTGTTTTTT. The chain couples TRBV7-7 to TRBJ2-2; TRBD2 aligns across 9 bases. CDR3 length: 16 residues. Germline V CDR1 and CDR2: SSHAT, FNYEAQ (reference sequence).

There are many counts of this clonotype. The chain links TRBV7-9 to TRBJ1-1; tentative D call: TRBD1 (5 bases). CDR3 length: 15 residues. Trimming took 5 bases from V and 4 from J, leaving 17 bases between them. Looked up from germline, CDR1 is SEHNR and CDR2 is FQNEAQ (reference sequence). The CDR3 nucleotides are TGTGCCAGCAGCAGGGAACGGGGCCGGGGCACTGAAGCTTTCTTT. This sequence encodes CASSRERGRGTEAFF.

This clonotype appeared many times. V and J are TRBV5-4 and TRBJ2-3; D is ambiguous. The CDR3 has 15 amino acids. CDR1 SGHNT and CDR2 YYREEE come from the germline V gene (reference sequence). V gave up 1 base and J gave up 0 bases, with 9 bases separating them. The CDR3 loop is CASSLTRSSTDTQYF. The CDR3 nucleotides read TGTGCCAGCAGCTTGACACGTTCTAGCACAGATACGCAGTATTTT.

The sample holds many counts of this clonotype. The chain is built from TRBV18 and TRBJ2-1; D gene unclear. The CDR3 spans 13 residues. Germline CDR1 and CDR2: KGHSH and LQKENI. The V end was cut by 2 bases, the J end by 4 bases, with 6 bases between. This chain's CDR3 is CASSPRDYNEQFF. The CDR3 bases are TGTGCCAGCTCACCAAGGGATTACAATGAGCAGTTCTTC.

This clonotype occurred many times. The J gene is TRBJ2-1, the V gene TRBV7-3, with TRBD2 identical over 9 bases. Germline V CDR1 and CDR2: SGHTA, FQGTGA. The length of the CDR3 is 15 residues. J was trimmed by 12 bases and V by 4 bases; bases with no gene match: 13. The CDR3 is CASSYEPSGAVGQFF. In nucleotides, the CDR3 is TGTGCCAGCAGCTACGAACCTAGCGGGGCGGTGGGGCAGTTCTTC.

This clonotype was seen at least ten times. The rearrangement uses TRBV14 and TRBJ1-5; D ambiguous. The CDR3 sequence is 12 residues long. Germline V lookup: CDR1 SGHDN, CDR2 FVKESK. V was clipped by 1 base and J by 6 bases, with 4 bases between them. CDR3 bases: TGTGCCAGCAGCCAAGGAAGTCAGCCCCAGCATTTT. Its translation is CASSQGSQPQHF.

This clonotype came up many times. This rearrangement joins TRBV28 to TRBJ1-1; TRBD1 is a possible D gene (6 bases). The ends were cut back, 3 bases at V and 3 bases at J, with 11 bases in the middle. Germline V gene data show CDR1 as MDHEN and CDR2 as SYDVKM. The CDR3 has 14 residues. The CDR3 sequence is CASSFGGRYTEAFF. In DNA, the CDR3 is TGTGCCAGCAGTTTTGGGGGGCGCTACACTGAAGCTTTCTTT.

This clonotype showed up many times. This chain uses TRBV29-1 with TRBJ2-5; TRBD1 matches at 9 bases. Looked up from germline, CDR1 is SQVTM and CDR2 is ANQGSEA. The V segment lost 7 bases and the J segment 5 bases; nucleotides outside the gene matches: 8. The CDR3 spans 13 residues. For the CDR3, the DNA is TGCAGCGCTAGACAGGGGGTTGGTGAGACCCAGTACTTC. Its translation: CSARQGVGETQYF. The complete variable domain, with remaining parts taken from reference TRBV29-1 and TRBJ2-5, reads SAVISQKPSRDICQRGTSLTIQCQVDSQVTMMFWYRQQPGQSLTLIATANQGSEATYESGFVIDKFPISRPNLTFSTLTVSNMSPEDSSIYLCSARQGVGETQYFGPGTRLLVL.

This clonotype has a count of ten or more. The chain carries TRBV20-1 and TRBJ2-7; 9 bases match TRBD1. The germline V gene encodes CDR1 DFQATT and CDR2 SNEGSKA (reference sequence). V trimming: 3 bases; J trimming: 3 bases; junction bases outside the gene matches: 15. This CDR3 is 17 amino acids long. Written as DNA, the CDR3 is TGCAGTGCTAGGGTCCCCGGGACAGGGAACCGTCTCTACGAGCAGTACTTC. Its protein is CSARVPGTGNRLYEQYF.

The chain employs TRBV20-1 and TRBJ2-7; weak D call: TRBD2 (5 bases). The germline V and J ends were trimmed by 4 bases and 4 bases, with 17 bases remaining between them. CDR1 is DFQATT and CDR2 is SNEGSKA in the germline V gene (reference sequence). The CDR3 totals 14 residues. The CDR3 here is CSATLPGINYEQYV. The CDR3 DNA reads TGCAGTGCTACGCTACCGGGGATAAATTACGAGCAGTACGTC.

This chain joins TRBV20-1 and TRBJ1-2, with D uncertain. The germline CDR1 and CDR2 sequences are DFQATT and SNEGSKA (reference sequence). Trimming took 4 bases from V and 3 from J, leaving 12 bases between them. This CDR3 is 13 amino acids long. The CDR3 sequence is CSANIGGDYGYTF. CDR3 DNA: TGCAGTGCTAATATTGGCGGGGACTATGGCTACACCTTC.

The chain recombines TRBV9 with TRBJ2-1; 9 nucleotides line up with TRBD2. Trimming cost V 0 bases and J 4 bases; bases outside gene matches: 5. The CDR3 length is 16 residues. The germline CDR1 and CDR2 sequences are SGDLS and YYNGEE. CDR3 coding DNA: TGTGCCAGCAGCGTAGCGGAGCGGGGGGTTTACAATGAGCAGTTCTTC. Translation gives CASSVAERGVYNEQFF.

In this sample, this clonotype turned up many times. This chain connects TRBV6-2 or TRBV6-3 to TRBJ1-5; TRBD1 matches 8 bases. Germline trimming cut 2 bases from V and 6 bases from J; bases unmatched to any gene: 9. CDR1 is MNHEY, CDR2 SVGEGT, per germline. The length of the CDR3 is 16 residues. The CDR3, as DNA: TGTGCCAGCAGTTACCTGGGACAGGAATCGATTCAGCCCCAGCATTTT. This translates into CASSYLGQESIQPQHF.